The 23 T cell receptor beta chains reported below all come from one sample, sequenced in a study of PD-1 blockade in mismatch repair-deficient tumors. Assay used: immunoSEQ multiplex PCR; TCRdb lists only in-frame clones, some missing. The sample carries about 100,000 clones, 82% recorded once. The sequences come from peripheral blood, collected roughly 35 weeks after starting pembrolizumab. All receptors come from an adult with mismatch repair-deficient cancer.

V gene TRBV19 combines with J gene TRBJ2-5; D is unclear. Germline CDR1 LNHDA, CDR2 SQIVND (reference sequence). This CDR3 comprises 16 residues. Trimming left V 3 bases short and J 1 base short, with 15 bases between. CDR3 sequence reads: CASSIGVGGTQETQYF. The CDR3, as DNA: TGTGCCAGTAGTATTGGGGTCGGTGGTACCCAAGAGACCCAGTACTTC.

The J gene is TRBJ1-1, the V gene TRBV5-1, with a possible D match to TRBD1 (5 bases). The CDR3 is made up of 15 amino acids. Between the trimmed V and J ends, which lost 2 bases and 1 base, there was a span of 12 bases. From germline, CDR1 is SGHRS and CDR2 YFSETQ. The CDR3 region has the DNA TGCGCCAGCAGCTTTCAGGGAGACAGGAACACTGAAGCTTTCTTT. The encoded protein is CASSFQGDRNTEAFF.

This clone has just one count. This sequence joins TRBV7-6 and TRBJ1-5, with D unclear. Per the germline V gene, CDR1 is SGHVS and CDR2 is FNYEAQ. The CDR3 sequence is 15 residues long. V was trimmed by 4 bases and J by 0 bases, leaving 10 bases between them. CDR3 region: CASSSEPGSNQPQHF. CDR3 nucleotide sequence: TGTGCCAGCAGCTCCGAGCCCGGTAGCAATCAGCCCCAGCATTTT.

The genes are TRBV7-3 and TRBJ2-3; the D is unclear. Germline values: CDR1 SGHTA, CDR2 FQGTGA. Trimming removed 1 base at V and 4 bases at J, with 9 bases between. The CDR3 has 14 residues. CDR3 in DNA: TGTGCCAGCAGCTTAAACCTAGGACCAGATACGCAGTATTTT. The encoded protein is CASSLNLGPDTQYF.

The CDR3 DNA reads TGTGCCAGCAGCTTTGACAGGGAATCCAATGAGCAGTTCTTC. Protein product: CASSFDRESNEQFF. J is TRBJ2-1 and V is TRBV7-8; 7 bases are shared with TRBD1. This CDR3 comprises 14 residues. The J segment lost 6 bases and the V segment lost 3 bases, leaving 5 bases of the junction unmatched. Germline V gene lookup returns CDR1 SGHVS and CDR2 FQNEAQ.

This clone was recorded a few times. The chain employs TRBV6-1 and TRBJ2-7, with no clear D. V was cut by 10 bases and J by 3 bases, with 10 bases left in between. CDR3 length: 11 amino acids. CDR1 MNHNS and CDR2 SASEGT come from the germline V gene. CDR3 nucleotide sequence: TGTGCCACCGAACTGTACTACGAGCAGTACTTC. The encoded protein is CATELYYEQYF.

The gene calls are TRBV7-9 and TRBJ1-4, with D perhaps matching TRBD1 (5 bases). The CDR3 contains 14 residues. CDR1 is SEHNR, CDR2 FQNEAQ, per germline (reference sequence). Trimming stripped 2 bases from V and 8 bases from J, with 12 bases between. The CDR3 coding sequence is TGTGCCAGCAGCTTATCAGGGTCTTTCGAAAAACTGTTTTTT. Its protein is CASSLSGSFEKLFF.

The chain recombines TRBV7-6 with TRBJ1-2, with D maybe TRBD1 (6 bases). The germline V and J ends were trimmed by 3 bases and 3 bases, with 8 bases remaining between them. CDR3 size: 13 residues. Germline V gives CDR1 SGHVS, CDR2 FNYEAQ. CDR3 bases: TGTGCCAGCAGCTTTGAGGGGGACTATGGCTACACCTTC. Protein sequence: CASSFEGDYGYTF.

The rearrangement uses TRBV7-8 and TRBJ1-2; tentative D call: TRBD1 (6 bases). The CDR3 consists of 15 residues. V was shortened by 5 bases and J by 2 bases, with 15 bases between the two germline ends. Germline V gives CDR1 SGHVS, CDR2 FQNEAQ. The DNA for the CDR3 is TGTGCCAGCAGCCCGGCAGGGGCGGACAACTATGGCTACACCTTC. It specifies CASSPAGADNYGYTF.

The CDR3 is CASSFSGVGTWEQYF. CDR3 in DNA: TGTGCCAGCAGCTTCTCAGGGGTTGGGACCTGGGAGCAGTACTTC. The gene calls are TRBV11-2 and TRBJ2-7; possibly TRBD1 for D (6 bases). In germline, CDR1 is SGHAT, CDR2 FQNNGV. V lost 3 bases and J lost 7, with 19 bases in between. This CDR3 has 15 amino acids.

The chain carries TRBV7-6 and TRBJ2-7; D is possibly TRBD1 (6 bases). This CDR3 region has 13 residues. Per the germline V gene, CDR1 is SGHVS and CDR2 is FNYEAQ. V gave up 4 bases and J gave up 3 bases, with 10 bases separating them. CDR3 protein: CASSSDSRYEQYF. CDR3 nucleotides: TGTGCCAGCAGCTCGGACAGCCGCTACGAGCAGTACTTC. Full variable domain (missing parts from reference TRBV7-6 and TRBJ2-7): GAGVSQSPRYKVTKRGQDVALRCDPISGHVSLYWYRQALGQGPEFLTYFNYEAQQDKSGLPNDRFSAERPEGSISTLTIQRTEQRDSAMYRCASSSDSRYEQYFGPGTRLTVT.

The chain employs TRBV14 and TRBJ2-2, with 10 bases that match TRBD2. The CDR3 is 16 amino acids. Germline V gives CDR1 SGHDN, CDR2 FVKESK. V lost 3 bases, J lost 4 bases, and 5 bases stayed unmatched. CDR3 region: CASSHWTSGGTGELFF. The CDR3 nucleotides are TGTGCCAGCAGCCACTGGACTAGCGGAGGCACCGGGGAGCTGTTTTTT.

V and J are TRBV27 and TRBJ2-5; perhaps TRBD2 as D (6 bases). The germline V gene encodes CDR1 MNHEY and CDR2 SMNVEV (reference sequence). V was trimmed by 6 bases and J by 2 bases, leaving 16 bases between them. This CDR3 has 15 amino acids. The CDR3 bases are TGTGCCAGCAGCTTGACCGGGACTGCACAAGAGACCCAGTACTTC. Its protein product is CASSLTGTAQETQYF.

This chain connects TRBV5-6 to TRBJ2-3, with D unresolved. V lost 1 base, J lost 0 bases, and 12 bases lay in between. This CDR3 region has 16 residues. Germline assignment: CDR1 SGHDT and CDR2 YYEEEE. This CDR3 reads CASSLNPGTSTDTQYF. CDR3 nucleotide sequence: TGTGCCAGCAGCTTGAATCCGGGTACTAGCACAGATACGCAGTATTTT.

This chain links TRBV27 with TRBJ2-4; 8 bases are a match to TRBD1. CDR1 is MNHEY and CDR2 is SMNVEV in the germline V gene (reference sequence). The CDR3 is 15 amino acids. V trimming: 4 bases; J trimming: 3 bases; junction bases outside the gene matches: 5. The CDR3 here is CASSSGGDFKNIQYF. CDR3 bases: TGTGCCAGCAGTTCAGGGGGCGATTTCAAAAACATTCAGTACTTC.

The chain recombines TRBV13 with TRBJ2-2; maybe TRBD2 (6 bases). The CDR3 has 15 residues. Deletions cut 5 bases from V and 5 bases from J, with 15 bases between. Germline lookup yields CDR1 PRHDT and CDR2 FYEKMQ (reference sequence). As DNA, the CDR3 is TGTGCCAGCAGCGAGTTAGCGGTAGGAACCGGGGAGCTGTTTTTT. Translating it yields CASSELAVGTGELFF.

This chain links TRBV7-8 with TRBJ2-5, with a weak D call TRBD2 (5 bases). This CDR3 comprises 14 residues. With 5 bases removed from V and 4 bases from J, the gap between germline ends came to 14 bases. Germline CDR1 and CDR2: SGHVS and FQNEAQ. CDR3 sequence: CASSPRWETETQYF. The CDR3 coding sequence is TGTGCCAGCAGCCCGCGCTGGGAGACAGAGACCCAGTACTTC.

The J gene is TRBJ2-1, the V gene TRBV4-3; 8 positions match TRBD2. V dropped 0 bases and J dropped 0; count of bases not matched to a gene: 7. CDR1 and CDR2 from the germline V gene are LGHNA and YSLEER. The CDR3 covers 18 residues. CDR3 amino acids: CASSQDPLAGLSYNEQFF. CDR3 bases: TGCGCCAGCAGCCAAGACCCCCTAGCGGGCCTCTCCTACAATGAGCAGTTCTTC.

This rearrangement joins TRBV15 to TRBJ1-4; D is uncertain. Germline lookup yields CDR1 LNHNV and CDR2 YYDKDF (reference sequence). This CDR3 region has 15 residues. The germline V and J ends were trimmed by 0 bases and 3 bases, with 8 bases remaining between them. The CDR3 region has the DNA TGTGCCACCAGCAGAGATCAACGGGCTAATGAAAAACTGTTTTTT. As protein: CATSRDQRANEKLFF.

As DNA, the CDR3 is TGTGCCAGTAGAGGGACACCTGGTTACACCGGGGAGCTGTTTTTT. It yields the protein CASRGTPGYTGELFF. The chain has TRBV19 and TRBJ2-2, with TRBD1 as a possible D gene (6 bases). This CDR3 is 15 amino acids long. V was trimmed by 6 bases and J by 3 bases, leaving 14 bases between them. Germline V gives CDR1 LNHDA, CDR2 SQIVND (reference sequence). Based on the CDR3 plus reference TRBV19 and TRBJ2-2, the full variable domain is DGGITQSPKYLFRKEGQNVTLSCEQNLNHDAMYWYRQDPGQGLRLIYYSQIVNDFQKGDIAEGYSVSREKKESFPLTVTSAQKNPTAFYLCASRGTPGYTGELFFGEGSRLTVL.

The V gene is TRBV5-1, the J gene TRBJ2-7, with D unresolved. Germline V gene sequence: CDR1 SGHRS, CDR2 YFSETQ. This CDR3 comprises 14 residues. The V and J ends lost 4 bases and 5 bases respectively, with 16 bases between them. The CDR3 protein is CASSRSIQFNEQYF. CDR3 nucleotide sequence: TGCGCCAGCAGCCGTAGCATTCAGTTCAACGAGCAGTACTTC.

This sequence joins TRBV5-6 and TRBJ2-7; 10 bases are a match to TRBD2. V gave up 1 base and J gave up 3 bases; unmatched junction bases: 4. This CDR3 comprises 15 residues. Germline V gene data show CDR1 as SGHDT and CDR2 as YYEEEE. The CDR3 loop reads CASSLRASGSYEQYF. Here the CDR3 DNA reads TGTGCCAGCAGCTTGAGGGCTAGCGGGAGCTACGAGCAGTACTTC.

The chain is built from TRBV6-5 and TRBJ2-7; D gene unclear. CDR1 is MNHEY and CDR2 is SVGAGI in the germline V gene. V was pared by 4 bases and J by 6 bases, with 10 bases between. The CDR3 contains 12 residues. The DNA of the CDR3 is TGTGCCAGCAGTTCCATTCTCGGCGAGCAGTACTTC. Translating it yields CASSSILGEQYF.